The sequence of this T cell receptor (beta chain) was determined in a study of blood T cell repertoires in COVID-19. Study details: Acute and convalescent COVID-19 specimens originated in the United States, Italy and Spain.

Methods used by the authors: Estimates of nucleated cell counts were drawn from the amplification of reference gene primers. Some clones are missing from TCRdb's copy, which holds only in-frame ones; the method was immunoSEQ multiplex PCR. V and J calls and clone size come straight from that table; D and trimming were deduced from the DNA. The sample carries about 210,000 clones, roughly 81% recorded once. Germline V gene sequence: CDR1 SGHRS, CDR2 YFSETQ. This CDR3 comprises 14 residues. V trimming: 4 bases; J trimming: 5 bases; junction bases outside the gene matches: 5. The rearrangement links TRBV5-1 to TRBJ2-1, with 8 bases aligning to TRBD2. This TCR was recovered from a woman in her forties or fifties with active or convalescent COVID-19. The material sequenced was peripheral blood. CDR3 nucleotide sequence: TGCGCCAGCAGCCATCTAGCGGGCAACAATGAGCAGTTCTTC. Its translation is CASSHLAGNNEQFF.